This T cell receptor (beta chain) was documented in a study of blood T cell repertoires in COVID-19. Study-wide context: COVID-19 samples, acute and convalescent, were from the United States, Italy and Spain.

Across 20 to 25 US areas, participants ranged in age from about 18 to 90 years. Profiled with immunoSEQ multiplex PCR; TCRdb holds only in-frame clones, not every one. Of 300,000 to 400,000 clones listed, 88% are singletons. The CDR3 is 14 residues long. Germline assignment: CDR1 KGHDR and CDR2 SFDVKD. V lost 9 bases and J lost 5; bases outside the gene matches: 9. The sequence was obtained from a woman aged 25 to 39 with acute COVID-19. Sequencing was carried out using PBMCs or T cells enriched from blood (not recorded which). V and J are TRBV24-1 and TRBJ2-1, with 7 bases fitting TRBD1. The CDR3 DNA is TGTGCCACCGGGGGTGACAGGGCGGACAATGAGCAGTTCTTC. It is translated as CATGGDRADNEQFF.